Presented here are 20 T cell receptor beta chains from one specimen sequenced in a study of blood T cells in healthy people across ages. Alongside a J-beta primer mix, a sample-barcoded 5' primer served in a second PCR lasting about 7 to 12 cycles. MiXCR, applied by TCRdb to the 5' RACE reads, yields one record per CDR3 protein. There are 650,000 to 800,000 distinct CDR3 sequences in the sample; around 50% occur only once, and roughly 13% lies in the top ten. The sequenced sample was blood. The receptors were sampled from a woman aged 80 or older in good health.

This clonotype was found many times. This chain links TRBV30 with TRBJ2-3; 7 bases are shared with TRBD2. Germline lookup yields CDR1 GTSNPN and CDR2 SVGIG (reference sequence). This CDR3 region has 15 residues. V dropped 0 bases and J dropped 4; count of bases not matched to a gene: 7. CDR3 nucleotides: TGTGCCTGGAGTGTACTAGCGAGTCTCTCAGATACGCAGTATTTT. Protein sequence: CAWSVLASLSDTQYF.

The chain employs TRBV20-1 and TRBJ2-3; 7 positions agree with TRBD2. Per germline, CDR1 DFQATT and CDR2 SNEGSKA (reference sequence). V trimming: 6 bases; J trimming: 6 bases; junction bases outside the gene matches: 15. There are 15 residues in the CDR3. The CDR3 here is CSAHSWAGEPDTQYF. CDR3 DNA sequence: TGCAGTGCCCATAGCTGGGCGGGGGAGCCGGATACGCAGTATTTT.

The chain uses TRBV10-3 and TRBJ1-2; a possible D gene is TRBD1 (5 bases). Germline V gene data show CDR1 as ENHRY and CDR2 as SYGVKD. CDR3 length: 15 amino acids. The germline V and J ends were trimmed by 1 base and 3 bases, with 12 bases remaining between them. CDR3 protein: CAISEWQGGDYGYTF. The CDR3 DNA follows: TGTGCCATCAGTGAGTGGCAGGGCGGGGACTATGGCTACACCTTC.

This rearrangement joins TRBV5-1 to TRBJ2-5, with D perhaps TRBD1 or TRBD2 (5 bases each). Germline CDR1 and CDR2: SGHRS and YFSETQ. The CDR3 extends over 14 amino acids. The V end lost 0 bases, the J end lost 4 bases, and 10 bases lay between the germline ends. CDR3 in DNA: TGCGCCAGCAGCTTGGTGGGGGAAGTAGAGACCCAGTACTTC. This sequence encodes CASSLVGEVETQYF.

A note on this clonotype: A read error may be the cause here, since a much bigger clone is one base away. The chain carries TRBV28 and TRBJ2-7; 11 bases line up with TRBD1. The length of the CDR3 is 15 residues. CDR1 is MDHEN and CDR2 is SYDVKM in the germline V gene. Germline trimming cut 6 bases from V and 5 bases from J; bases unmatched to any gene: 9. The CDR3 here is CASSSGTGGSNEQYF. The CDR3 region has the DNA TGTGCCAGCAGCTCCGGGACAGGGGGTTCCAACGAGCAGTACTTC.

The J gene is TRBJ2-3, the V gene TRBV28, with D possibly matching TRBD1 (6 bases). This CDR3 is 15 amino acids long. CDR1 is MDHEN, CDR2 SYDVKM, per germline. V lost 6 bases and J 2 bases, leaving 15 bases between the germline ends. The CDR3 spells CASSRRDTSTDTQYF. The CDR3 coding sequence is TGTGCCAGCAGCCGCCGGGACACCTCCACAGATACGCAGTATTTT.

At least ten counts were recorded for this clonotype. The chain combines TRBV12-3 or TRBV12-4 with TRBJ2-1, with D unresolved. Trimming pared 5 bases from V and 0 bases from J, leaving 11 bases between. The CDR3 sequence is 15 residues long. The CDR3 DNA is TGTGCCAGCAGTCTCCTACTGAGCTCCTACAATGAGCAGTTCTTC. This gives the protein CASSLLLSSYNEQFF.

This clonotype has more than one count but fewer than ten. The gene calls are TRBV3-1 and TRBJ2-2; D ambiguous. The CDR3 spans 14 residues. Trimming shortened V by 8 bases and J by 2 bases, and 12 bases separated the two germline ends. Germline loops: CDR1 LGHDT, CDR2 YNNKEL (reference sequence). The CDR3 protein is CASAFRGNTGELFF. In DNA, the CDR3 is TGTGCCAGCGCTTTTAGAGGTAACACCGGGGAGCTGTTTTTT.

A few counts support this clonotype. The chain combines TRBV20-1 with TRBJ1-1, with D perhaps TRBD1 (5 bases). The germline CDR1 and CDR2 sequences are DFQATT and SNEGSKA (reference sequence). This CDR3 spans 14 amino acids. The V and J ends lost 1 base and 5 bases respectively, with 14 bases between them. As DNA, the CDR3 is TGCAGTGCTAGAGCGGTAGGGGTTACAACTGAAGCTTTCTTT. Its translation: CSARAVGVTTEAFF.

This clonotype was seen a few times. This chain joins TRBV15 and TRBJ2-7; D remains ambiguous. The germline gives CDR1 LNHNV, CDR2 YYDKDF (reference sequence). The CDR3 has 17 amino acids. The V and J ends lost 0 bases and 0 bases respectively, with 15 bases between them. The CDR3 coding sequence is TGTGCCACCAGCAGAGATTCGCGGCGGCAGCACTCCTACGAGCAGTACTTC. Protein product: CATSRDSRRQHSYEQYF. The whole variable domain, remainder taken from reference TRBV15 and TRBJ2-7, is DAMVIQNPRYQVTQFGKPVTLSCSQTLNHNVMYWYQQKSSQAPKLLFHYYDKDFNNEADTPDNFQSRRPNTSFCFLDIRSPGLGDTAMYLCATSRDSRRQHSYEQYFGPGTRLTVT.

This chain links TRBV9 with TRBJ2-5; TRBD1 aligns across 7 bases. CDR1 is SGDLS, CDR2 YYNGEE, per germline. The CDR3 covers 13 residues. V gave up 8 bases and J gave up 7 bases; unmatched junction bases: 11. The DNA for the CDR3 is TGTGCCAGGCCCGGGACAGCGTCGGGGACCCAGTACTTC. Its protein product is CARPGTASGTQYF.

This clonotype was seen ten or more times. This chain links TRBV7-2 with TRBJ1-2, with TRBD1 as a possible D gene (6 bases). Trimming took off 5 bases at V and 3 bases at J, with 13 bases between the two ends. This CDR3 has 14 amino acids. Germline V CDR1 and CDR2: SGHTA, FQGNSA. In nucleotides, the CDR3 is TGTGCCAGCAGCGAATACAGGGATGACTATGGCTACACCTTC. It codes for CASSEYRDDYGYTF.

In its sample, this clonotype was seen a few times. The chain is built from TRBV29-1 and TRBJ2-2; tentatively, D is TRBD2 (5 bases). CDR3 length: 12 amino acids. Germline CDR1 SQVTM, CDR2 ANQGSEA. V was pared by 4 bases and J by 4 bases, with 7 bases between. Here the CDR3 DNA reads TGCAGCGTTGTACTAGTCACCGGGGAGCTGTTTTTT. Its protein is CSVVLVTGELFF.

A remark on this clonotype: A junction boundary mismatches the germline segment, possibly from a read error. The chain employs TRBV12-3 or TRBV12-4 and TRBJ2-3; the D gene is possibly TRBD2 (5 bases). This CDR3 spans 14 amino acids. This chain's CDR3 is CASSLREGADTQYF. CDR3 nucleotide sequence: TGTGCCAGCAGCCTCCGAGAGGGCGCAGATACGCAGTATTTC.

This chain joins TRBV4-2 and TRBJ2-5, with 7 positions matching TRBD2. The CDR3 is made up of 15 amino acids. V lost 1 base to trimming and J lost 2 bases; unmatched junction nucleotides: 4. Germline CDR1 LGHNA, CDR2 YNFKEQ. CDR3 region: CASSQGQAGQETQYF. The CDR3, as DNA: TGTGCCAGCAGCCAAGGCCAAGCGGGGCAAGAGACCCAGTACTTC.

This rearrangement joins TRBV7-9 to TRBJ1-2, with D possibly matching TRBD1 (5 bases). Trimming took 1 base from V and 4 from J, leaving 13 bases between them. CDR1 is SEHNR, CDR2 FQNEAQ, per germline (reference sequence). The CDR3 totals 15 residues. CDR3 coding DNA: TGTGCCAGCAGCTTAGGTTCAGGGAGGACCTATGGCTACACCTTC. This translates into CASSLGSGRTYGYTF.

At least ten counts were recorded for this clonotype. The genes are TRBV5-1 and TRBJ2-3; possibly TRBD1 for D (5 bases). CDR3 length: 15 amino acids. Trimming removed 2 bases at V and 3 bases at J, with 13 bases between. The germline V gene encodes CDR1 SGHRS and CDR2 YFSETQ. The CDR3 spells CASSFQGPLTDTQYF. The CDR3 DNA is TGCGCCAGCAGCTTCCAGGGCCCTTTAACAGATACGCAGTATTTT.

The chain couples TRBV21-1 to TRBJ2-2; no DNA check was done on the table's D call, TRBD1. TRBV21-1 is termed a pseudogene. The CDR3 is 15 residues long. CDR3 in DNA: TGTGCCAGCACCGCCACTACAGGGGGCATCGGGGAGCTGTTTTTT. It is translated as CASTATTGGIGELFF.

This chain joins TRBV28 and TRBJ2-3; D is ambiguous. Germline V gene sequence: CDR1 MDHEN, CDR2 SYDVKM. CDR3 size: 13 residues. Trimming took off 3 bases at V and 7 bases at J, with 11 bases between the two ends. The chain's CDR3 is CASSFRDTHTQYF. CDR3 in DNA: TGTGCCAGCAGTTTCCGTGACACCCATACGCAGTATTTT. Variable domain in full (rest from reference TRBV28 and TRBJ2-3): DVKVTQSSRYLVKRTGEKVFLECVQDMDHENMFWYRQDPGLGLRLIYFSYDVKMKEKGDIPEGYSVSREKKERFSLILESASTNQTSMYLCASSFRDTHTQYFGPGTRLTVL.

This chain connects TRBV10-3 to TRBJ2-7; 8 bases line up with TRBD2. The CDR3 consists of 15 residues. Germline CDR1 and CDR2: ENHRY and SYGVKD. The junction had 8 bases not matched to a gene; V was cut back by 4 bases and J by 3 bases. In DNA form, the CDR3 reads TGTGCCATCAGTGGGGGCGGGAGGTTCGGCTACGAGCAGTACTTC. This encodes CAISGGGRFGYEQYF.